This T cell receptor (beta chain) came from a study of vaccination and CD4 T cells after COVID-19. V was pared by 4 bases and J by 10 bases, with 20 bases between. This CDR3 contains 16 residues. Once obtained from cultured CD4+ T cells, the DNA was sequenced using the Oncomine TCR Beta short-read assay. TCRdb used MiXCR to reprocess the PCR reads, holding one entry per CDR3 protein. The table shows tens of thousands of distinct CDR3 sequences, with 35% to 40% occurring only once. Remarks on this clonotype: Its antigen remains unidentified.

Documented treatment: approximately nine-day PBMC culture with coronavirus spike peptide pools or control peptides (ViraFEST assay). It was on days 3 and 7 that half the medium was replaced with fresh IL-2 medium. The sample was CD4+ T cells from blood, cultured in vitro, taken before SARS-CoV-2 vaccination. The V gene is TRBV23-1, the J gene TRBJ1-6; D possibly corresponds to TRBD1 (6 bases). Being an ORF, TRBV23-1 has a function that is uncertain. The receptor's source is a human donor who had recovered from COVID-19. In DNA form, the CDR3 reads TGCGCCAGCAGTCTACAGGGTAGACCCAACGGATCACCCCTCCACTTT. This gives the protein CASSLQGRPNGSPLHF.